The subject of this entry is one T cell receptor beta chain. Its antigen is currently unknown. Vbeta (60) and Jbeta (13) primers were used in the PCR. Produced via immunoSEQ multiplex PCR; TCRdb's table is partial and in-frame only. The sample lists about 150,000 clones; just under 80% were seen once. The data were obtained in a study of cytomegalovirus exposure and HLA in healthy donors. Study-wide background: An earlier analysis identified approximately 110 million unique TCR beta sequences in 170 million or so T cells.

V lost 6 bases, J lost 7 bases, and 9 bases lay in between. The germline V gene encodes CDR1 SGHNT and CDR2 YENEEA. The CDR3 contains 12 residues. General study points: The authors later linked a missense DCLRE1C variant to TCR beta V- and J-gene trimming. Compared with the approximately 680-donor mean, an Asian-associated ancestry cluster reportedly had fewer N-insertions, according to a later analysis. Researchers left out some V segments, among them TRBV6-2 and TRBV6-3, as indistinguishable.

This TCR derives from a man in his thirties or forties in good health. Sequenced: PBMCs. The rearrangement links TRBV11-3 to TRBJ2-2; D is unresolved. The CDR3 protein is CASRSTYGELFF. CDR3 nucleotides: TGTGCCAGCAGATCAACTTACGGGGAGCTGTTTTTT.